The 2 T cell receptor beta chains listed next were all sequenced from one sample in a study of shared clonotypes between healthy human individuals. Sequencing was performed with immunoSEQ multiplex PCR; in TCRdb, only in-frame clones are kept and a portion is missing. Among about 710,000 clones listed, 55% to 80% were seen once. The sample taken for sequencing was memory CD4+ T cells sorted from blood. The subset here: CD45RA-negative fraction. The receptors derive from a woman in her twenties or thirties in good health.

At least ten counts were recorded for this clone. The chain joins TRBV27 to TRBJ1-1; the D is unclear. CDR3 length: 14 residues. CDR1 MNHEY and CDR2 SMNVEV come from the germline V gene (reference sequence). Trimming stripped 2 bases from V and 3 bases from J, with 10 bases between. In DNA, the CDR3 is TGTGCCAGCAGTTTAGAGTCGGGGTACACTGAAGCTTTCTTT. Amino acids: CASSLESGYTEAFF.

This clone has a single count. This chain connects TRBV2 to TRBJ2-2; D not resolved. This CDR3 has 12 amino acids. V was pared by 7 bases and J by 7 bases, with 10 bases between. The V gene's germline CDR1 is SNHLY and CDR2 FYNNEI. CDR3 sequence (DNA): TGTGCCAGCAATCTAGGGCGCGGGGAGCTGTTTTTT. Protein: CASNLGRGELFF.